This T cell receptor (beta chain) was observed in a study of patients and donors after allogeneic stem cell transplantation (dated by TCRdb to about 2020). The method behind the library was RT-PCR. Sequencing was performed on a NextSeq 550. The public reads were reanalyzed by TCRdb: fastp trimming at Q25, MiXCR alignment, in-frame beta chains only. Rows are combined by CDR3 protein, so each entry shows the most common genes and DNA. For this sample the table gives approximately 200,000 distinct CDR3 sequences, of which 41% were detected only once. 25% to 35% of the sample rests with the top ten. A word on this clonotype: The target of this receptor is not known. Base qualities are missing; no much larger clone stands one base away.

The germline V gene specifies MNHEY as CDR1 and SVGAGI as CDR2. V is reduced by 4 bases and J by 4 bases, leaving a spacing of 13 bases between them. The cysteine opens and the phenylalanine closes a CDR3 of 14 amino acids. The DNA shown is the 42-base CDR3, in frame from base 1. The TCR sequence derives from a human donor who was either an allogeneic HSCT recipient or a stem cell or donor lymphocyte infusion donor (not recorded which). It is not recorded whose cells these are; they may come from a transplant donor. The sequence is built from TRBV6-5 and TRBJ1-1; the D gene cannot be resolved reliably. The sequenced material came from blood, either unsorted or a sorted T cell fraction (not recorded which). The DNA sequence reads TGTGCCAGCAGTTGGGGATTCGAGGCCACTGAAGCTTTCTTT. The resulting protein is CASSWGFEATEAFF.